Listed below are T cell receptor beta chains from one sample, sequenced in a study of blood T cell repertoires in COVID-19. The assay was immunoSEQ multiplex PCR, and TCRdb's table has in-frame clones only and misses some. This sample yields around 250,000 clones, of which 90% are seen a single time; 4.1% belongs to the top ten. Sequencing input: PBMCs or T cells enriched from blood (not recorded which). The receptor set was obtained from a woman in her twenties or thirties with acute COVID-19. The CDR3 runs from the conserved cysteine through the conserved F or W. The D gene is left open where the match is weak. The size field is filled for only some rows; it gives once, few, many or a size class.

>TRBJ1-5|.|TRBV19|.
TGTGCCAGTAGTTCATCGACAGGCAATCAGCCCCAGCATTTT
CASSSSTGNQPQHF
>TRBJ1-4|.|TRBV5-4|.
TGTGCCAGCAGCTTGGGAGGTGACTTGGGCGGGATGAAAAAACTGTTTTTT
CASSLGGDLGGMKKLFF
>TRBJ1-5|.|TRBV28|.
TGTGCCAGCAGTTGGCAGGGGACCAAAGGACAGCCCCAGCATTTT
CASSWQGTKGQPQHF
>TRBJ2-7|.|TRBV28|.
TGTGCCAGCATCGGATGGGGGGATGACGACGAGCAGTACTTC
CASIGWGDDDEQYF
>TRBJ1-1|.|TRBV6-5|.
TGTGCCAGCAGTTACGGAGGACTTAACACTGAAGCTTTCTTT
CASSYGGLNTEAFF
>TRBJ2-1|.|TRBV19|TRBD2
TGTGCCAGTAGTAAACTAGCGGGAGGGTACAATGAGCAGTTCTTC
CASSKLAGGYNEQFF
>TRBJ1-5|.|TRBV7-3|TRBD1
TGTGCCAGCAGCGCTACAGGGGGCGTTAATCAGCCCCAGCATTTT
CASSATGGVNQPQHF
>TRBJ1-1|once|TRBV7-9|.
TGTGCCAGCAGCTCCCCCGGGATGAAGTTGAACACTGAAGCTTTCTTT
CASSSPGMKLNTEAFF
>TRBJ1-1|many|TRBV19|.
TGTGCCAGTAAGGCAACAGACATGAACACTGAAGCTTTCTTT
CASKATDMNTEAFF
>TRBJ2-2|.|TRBV5-1|TRBD1
TGCGCCAGCAGCCAGGGGACAGTCACCGGGGAGCTGTTTTTT
CASSQGTVTGELFF
>TRBJ2-1|.|TRBV13|.
TGTGCCAGCAGCCCGAGTGGAGGGAGTGCTGGTGGGAATGAGCAGTTCTTC
CASSPSGGSAGGNEQFF
>TRBJ2-7|.|TRBV7-3|TRBD2
TGTGCCAGCAGCCTAGATGGTAGCGGGAGTGGCGAGCAGTACTTC
CASSLDGSGSGEQYF
>TRBJ2-1|.|TRBV7-6|TRBD2
TGTGCCAGCAGCTTAGCTTACGGGACTAGAGAATCGAATGAGCAGTTCTTC
CASSLAYGTRESNEQFF
>TRBJ1-3|.|TRBV5-4|.
TGTGCCAGCAGCTTGGAACAGAATTCTGGAAACACCATATATTTT
CASSLEQNSGNTIYF
>TRBJ2-3|.|TRBV28|.
TGTGCCAGCAGCTCCCGCCGGGATACGCAGTATTTT
CASSSRRDTQYF
>TRBJ2-1|.|TRBV28|.
TGTGCCAGCAGTTGGCAGGGGAACCCTAACAATGAGCAGTTCTTC
CASSWQGNPNNEQFF
>TRBJ2-7|.|TRBV11-2|TRBD2
TGTGCCAGCAGCTTAGATACAGGGACTAGCTTCCGCTACGAGCAGTACTTC
CASSLDTGTSFRYEQYF
>TRBJ1-2|.|TRBV19|TRBD1
TGTGCCACAAACAGGGGAACTTACTATGGCTACACCTTC
CATNRGTYYGYTF
>TRBJ2-2|.|TRBV30|.
TGTGCCCAGATAGGGGATGTCACCGGGGAGCTGTTTTTT
CAQIGDVTGELFF
>TRBJ1-1|.|TRBV15|.
TGTGCCACCAGCAGAAATCAGAACACTGAAGCTTTCTTT
CATSRNQNTEAFF
>TRBJ2-2|.|TRBV5-1|TRBD2
TGCGCCAGCAGCTACTCGGGCGGGGGGGGCGCCGGGGAGCTGTTTTTT
CASSYSGGGGAGELFF
>TRBJ2-7|.|TRBV11-2|.
TGTGCCAGCAGCTTAGCTAGCGCGGGTTCCTACGAGCAGTACTTC
CASSLASAGSYEQYF
>TRBJ1-2|.|TRBV2|.
TGTGCCAGCAAATTGACAGGATCTAACTATGGCTACACCTTC
CASKLTGSNYGYTF
>TRBJ2-1|.|TRBV3-1/TRBV3-2|TRBD2
TGTGCCAGCAGCCAAGAGTCTAGCGGGAGGCCGAGCTTCTTC
CASSQESSGRPSFF
>TRBJ1-1|.|TRBV11-2|TRBD1
TGTGCCAGCAGCCTGGGATATGGGACAGGGAACACTGAAGCTTTCTTT
CASSLGYGTGNTEAFF
>TRBJ2-2|.|TRBV7-2|TRBD2
TGTGCCAGCAGCTTATCCCTAGCGGTGAACACCGGGGAGCTGTTTTTT
CASSLSLAVNTGELFF
>TRBJ2-1|.|TRBV19|TRBD2
TGTGCCAGTACCATTAGTAGCGGGAATTACAATGAGCAGTTCTTC
CASTISSGNYNEQFF
>TRBJ2-3|.|TRBV6-1|.
TGTGCCAGCAGTGAAGAGGGGCAGCGCACAGATACGCAGTATTTT
CASSEEGQRTDTQYF
>TRBJ2-1|.|TRBV28|TRBD2
TGTGCCAGCAGTTTGACGGGAGGGCCTAATGAGCAGTTCTTC
CASSLTGGPNEQFF
>TRBJ2-3|.|TRBV4-1|.
TGCGCCAGCAGCCAAGAATCGGGAGAGACAGATACGCAGTATTTT
CASSQESGETDTQYF
>TRBJ2-2|.|TRBV24-1|.
TGTGCCACCAGTCCCGACTCCACCGGGGAGCTGTTTTTT
CATSPDSTGELFF
>TRBJ1-1|.|TRBV2|.
TGTGCCAGCAGTGAAACAAGGGAGGGGGAAGCTTTCTTT
CASSETREGEAFF
>TRBJ2-7|.|TRBV7-8|.
TGTGCCAGCAGCTACCGAGACGGAGCCTACGAGCAGTACTTC
CASSYRDGAYEQYF
>TRBJ1-2|.|TRBV6-5|TRBD1
TGTGCCAGCAGTTACTTCTCCGGGACAGGGGGCGGCTACACCTTC
CASSYFSGTGGGYTF
>TRBJ2-4|.|TRBV29-1|.
TGCAGCGCGGCCCCGACAGCCACCAAAAACATTCAGTACTTC
CSAAPTATKNIQYF
>TRBJ1-1|.|TRBV28|TRBD1
TGTGCCAGCAGTACCGGACAGGGGGTCGCTGAAGCTTTCTTT
CASSTGQGVAEAFF
>TRBJ2-1|.|TRBV11-2|TRBD2
TGTGCCAGCAGCTCAAACCTGGGGGGGGGTAATGAGCAGTTCTTC
CASSSNLGGGNEQFF
>TRBJ2-2|.|TRBV19|TRBD1
TGTGCCAGTAGTATTCGGACAGGTGGCGGGGAGCTGTTTTTT
CASSIRTGGGELFF
>TRBJ1-1|.|TRBV11-3|TRBD1
TGTGCCAGCAGCGTACCAATGACAGGGAAGGATAACACTGAAGCTTTCTTT
CASSVPMTGKDNTEAFF
>TRBJ2-3|once|TRBV4-3|TRBD1
TGCGCCAGCAGCCAAGATATTGGGACAGGGGGAACCGATACGCAGTATTTT
CASSQDIGTGGTDTQYF
>TRBJ2-7|.|TRBV3-1/TRBV3-2|.
TGTGCCAGCAGCCTCAAGCTTCCGGGACACCAGTACTTC
CASSLKLPGHQYF
>TRBJ2-5|.|TRBV9|.
TGTGCCAGCAGCGTAGGGGGAAGTTTGGGGGCCCAAGAGACCCAGTACTTC
CASSVGGSLGAQETQYF
>TRBJ1-1|.|TRBV7-2|.
TGTGCCAGCAGCTCTCGGGATTACACTGAAGCTTTCTTT
CASSSRDYTEAFF
>TRBJ2-3|.|TRBV4-1|TRBD2
TGCGCCAGCAGCCAAGTGGGACTAGCGGGAGATACGCAGTATTTT
CASSQVGLAGDTQYF
>TRBJ2-2|.|TRBV7-9|TRBD2
TGTGCCAGTTCGACTAGCGGGAGCGCTAGCGGGGAGCTGTTTTTT
CASSTSGSASGELFF
>TRBJ2-3|.|TRBV7-2|TRBD2
TGTGCCAGCAGCTTAAAAGCGGGAGGGGCAACAGATACGCAGTATTTT
CASSLKAGGATDTQYF
>TRBJ2-2|.|TRBV30|.
TGTGCCTGGACTTACCTGGGCGCGAACACCGGGGAGCTGTTTTTT
CAWTYLGANTGELFF
>TRBJ1-4|.|TRBV7-9|.
TGTGCCAGCAGCCGCGGGGGCTGGAAAGAAAAACTGTTTTTT
CASSRGGWKEKLFF
>TRBJ2-7|.|TRBV6-5|.
TGTGCCAGCAGTTTGAGTCCGTCTACCTACGAGCAGTACTTC
CASSLSPSTYEQYF
>TRBJ2-5|few|TRBV4-2|TRBD1
TGTGCCAGCAGCCAAGAGACAGGGGGGCCAGAGACCCAGTACTTC
CASSQETGGPETQYF
>TRBJ2-7|.|TRBV4-3|.
TGCGCCAGCAGCCAATTCCCTTCTTACTACGAGCAGTACTTC
CASSQFPSYYEQYF
>TRBJ1-2|.|TRBV5-5|TRBD1
TGTGCCAGCAGCGTTGGGACAGCAAAATATGGCTACACCTTC
CASSVGTAKYGYTF
>TRBJ2-3|.|TRBV25-1|TRBD2
TGTGCCAGCAGTGAATACCTGACTAGCGGGAGAGACACAGATACGCAGTATTTT
CASSEYLTSGRDTDTQYF
>TRBJ2-2|.|TRBV18|TRBD1
TGTGCCAGCTCACCACCCGGGACAGGGGGTTCCGGGGAGCTGTTTTTT
CASSPPGTGGSGELFF
>TRBJ2-1|.|TRBV18|TRBD2
TGTGCCAGCTCACCGGAACTCGGGCGGGAGGGCCAGGATGAGCAGTTCTTC
CASSPELGREGQDEQFF
>TRBJ2-7|.|TRBV27|TRBD1
TGTGCCAGCAGTTTCGGCAGGGGGTTTTACGAGCAGTACTTC
CASSFGRGFYEQYF
>TRBJ2-5|.|TRBV2|.
TGTGCCATCTACCTCCAAGAGACCCAGTACTTC
CAIYLQETQYF
>TRBJ2-7|.|TRBV6-2/TRBV6-3|TRBD2
TGTGCCAGCAGTTATTCCCCAGCGGGAGGATACGAGCAGTACTTC
CASSYSPAGGYEQYF